This TCR beta chain is from a study of cytomegalovirus exposure and HLA in healthy donors. 13 Jbeta primers and 60 Vbeta primers were used for the PCR. Under the authors' procedure: Approximately 11 million shared chains were among some 75 million unique TCR beta chains counted in a later analysis. Sequencing was performed with immunoSEQ multiplex PCR; in TCRdb, only in-frame clones are kept and a portion is missing. V and J calls and clone size follow that table, whereas D and trimming were derived from the DNA. The sample carries hundreds of thousands of clones, around 80% recorded once. This clone was detected only once. The CDR3 totals 13 residues. The V gene's germline CDR1 is MNHNS and CDR2 SASEGT. Trimming took 11 bases from V and 8 from J; bases not matched to a gene: 8.

Sequencing was performed on PBMCs. The chain joins TRBV6-1 to TRBJ1-4, with TRBD1 matching 10 bases. The TCR comes from a man between 18 and 35 years old in good health and CMV-seronegative. The CDR3: CASKTGGREKLFF. CDR3 coding DNA: TGTGCCTCCAAGACAGGGGGCCGGGAAAAACTGTTTTTT.